These T cell receptor beta chains were read from a single sample in a study of blood T cell repertoires in COVID-19. Here immunoSEQ multiplex PCR was the method, and the copy in TCRdb shows in-frame clones only, minus some. The sample includes about 180,000 clones, around 80% of them seen just once. Sample: PBMCs or T cells enriched from blood (not recorded which). All receptors derive from a man in his sixties who had been exposed to COVID-19. Each CDR3 is given with its conserved first and last residue. The order of the fields is V gene, clone size, J gene, D gene, CDR3 DNA, CDR3 protein. The D gene is left open where the match is weak. Size tells how often a clone was seen (once, few, many) or the class of an expanded clone, and some rows leave it out.

>TRBV12-3/TRBV12-4|once|TRBJ1-4|-
TGTGCCAGCAGTTTAGAGAGTGTAAAACTGTTTTTT
CASSLESVKLFF
>TRBV7-7|-|TRBJ2-1|TRBD2
TGTGCCAGCAGCTTCAATAGCGGGAGGGTCTACAATGAGCAGTTCTTC
CASSFNSGRVYNEQFF
>TRBV2|-|TRBJ1-1|-
TGTGCCAGCAGTGAGAGCAGGGGCACTGAAGCTTTCTTT
CASSESRGTEAFF
>TRBV27|-|TRBJ1-6|TRBD1
TGTGCCAGCAGTTTGGGCAGGGGGTTCTATAATTCACCCCTCCACTTT
CASSLGRGFYNSPLHF
>TRBV27|-|TRBJ2-5|TRBD2
TGTGCCAGCCGGACTAGCGGGCCCCCCAAGACCCAGTACTTC
CASRTSGPPKTQYF
>TRBV15|-|TRBJ1-5|-
TGTGCCACCAGCAGAGAGGTAGGAGGTCAGCCCCAGCATTTT
CATSREVGGQPQHF
>TRBV11-3|-|TRBJ2-2|-
TGTGCCAGCAGCCTGAGAAAGGGGGTTAGCCGGGTGAACACCGGGGAGCTGTTTTTT
CASSLRKGVSRVNTGELFF
>TRBV15|-|TRBJ2-7|TRBD2
TGTGCCACCTCCCCTAGCGGGAGCTCCTACGAGCAGTACTTC
CATSPSGSSYEQYF
>TRBV29-1|-|TRBJ2-3|TRBD1
TGCAGCGTCGTTCGGGACAGGGGGCCAGATACGCAGTATTTT
CSVVRDRGPDTQYF
>TRBV28|-|TRBJ1-5|-
TGTGCCAGCAATGGGGGCCCTCAGCCCCAGCATTTT
CASNGGPQPQHF
>TRBV10-3|-|TRBJ1-2|TRBD1
TGTGCCATCAGCCCTGGACAGGGGGGCTATGGCTACACCTTC
CAISPGQGGYGYTF
>TRBV11-2|-|TRBJ2-3|-
TGTGCCAGCAGCCGACATACCACAGATACGCAGTATTTT
CASSRHTTDTQYF
>TRBV15|-|TRBJ2-7|TRBD1
TGTGCCACCAGCAGAGACGCAGGGGGCCGAACCTACGAGCAGTACTTC
CATSRDAGGRTYEQYF
>TRBV11-2|-|TRBJ2-1|TRBD2
TGTGCCAGCAGCTCCCTAGCGGGTGGCTACAATGAGCAGTTCTTC
CASSSLAGGYNEQFF
>TRBV12-3/TRBV12-4|once|TRBJ1-4|-
TGTGCCAGCAGTTTTTCACCCGGAAAACTGTTTTTT
CASSFSPGKLFF
>TRBV27|-|TRBJ2-7|TRBD2
TGTGCCAGCACCCTAGGGAGGGGCGCCGGGCCCTACGAGCAGTACTTC
CASTLGRGAGPYEQYF
>TRBV5-1|once|TRBJ2-3|-
TGCGCCAGCAGCACCGCAGGGTTCCACACAGATACGCAGTATTTT
CASSTAGFHTDTQYF
>TRBV23-1|-|TRBJ2-7|TRBD1
TGCGCCAGTCTCCCCCCGACAGGGATGAACGAGCAGTACTTC
CASLPPTGMNEQYF
>TRBV21-1|-|TRBJ1-4|-
TGTGCCAGCAGCCTACGACAGGGGATCTCGACTAATGAAAAACTGTTTTTT
CASSLRQGISTNEKLFF
>TRBV11-3|few|TRBJ2-1|-
TGTGCCAGCAGCTTAGATGCGGGACAGTTGACTGAGCAGTTCTTC
CASSLDAGQLTEQFF
>TRBV3-1/TRBV3-2|-|TRBJ2-7|-
TGTGCCAGCAGCCCGACTAAAAACTCCTACGAGCAGTACTTC
CASSPTKNSYEQYF
>TRBV7-9|-|TRBJ2-3|TRBD1
TGTGCCAGCAGTCCTAGAGGGGGCAGGAGCACAGATACGCAGTATTTT
CASSPRGGRSTDTQYF
>TRBV5-6|-|TRBJ2-7|-
TGTGCCAGCAGCCCCGGGGGGCAGCCCTACGAGCAGTACTTC
CASSPGGQPYEQYF
>TRBV9|-|TRBJ2-7|-
TGTGCCAGCAGTCTAGAGGACAGCTCCTACGAGCAGTACTTC
CASSLEDSSYEQYF
>TRBV19|-|TRBJ2-1|TRBD2
TGTGCCAGTAGTATTTCTATCGGGTTGGCTAGCGGGGCCTACAATGAGCAGTTCTTC
CASSISIGLASGAYNEQFF
>TRBV11-1|-|TRBJ1-1|TRBD1
TGTGCCAGCAGCTTCCACAGGGGTACTGAAGCTTTCTTT
CASSFHRGTEAFF
>TRBV5-1|-|TRBJ2-7|TRBD2
TGCGCCAGCAGCCCAGGGACTAGCGGGGTTAAAGAGCAGTACTTC
CASSPGTSGVKEQYF
>TRBV6-4|-|TRBJ2-7|-
TGTGCCAGCAGTGATATTATAGGAGGTGAGCAGTACTTC
CASSDIIGGEQYF
>TRBV19|-|TRBJ2-2|-
TGTGCCAGTAGTGGGCTCCATGACACCGGGGAGCTGTTTTTT
CASSGLHDTGELFF
>TRBV6-2/TRBV6-3|-|TRBJ2-3|-
TGTGCCAGCAGCCGCCAAAGCGGTCGCACAGATACGCAGTATTTT
CASSRQSGRTDTQYF
>TRBV7-9|-|TRBJ1-2|TRBD1
TGTGCCAGCAGCTTAGCGACAGGGGGGAACCATGGCTACACCTTC
CASSLATGGNHGYTF
>TRBV7-7|-|TRBJ2-5|TRBD1
TGTGCCAGCAGCCGGGACAGGGTACAGACCCAGTACTTC
CASSRDRVQTQYF
>TRBV19|-|TRBJ1-5|TRBD1
TGTGCCAGTAGTATAAGGACAGGGGGGTTTGACGGCAATCAGCCCCAGCATTTT
CASSIRTGGFDGNQPQHF
>TRBV10-1|-|TRBJ1-4|TRBD1
TGCGCCAGTTCCCGGGACAGGGTTTATAGGGCTAATGAAAAACTGTTTTTT
CASSRDRVYRANEKLFF
>TRBV10-3|-|TRBJ2-3|TRBD1
TGTGCCACTCGTCAGGGACAGGCGGCAGATACGCAGTATTTT
CATRQGQAADTQYF
>TRBV29-1|-|TRBJ2-7|TRBD2
TGCAGCACCCGGACTAGCGGGAGCTCCTACGAGCAGTACTTC
CSTRTSGSSYEQYF
>TRBV19|-|TRBJ1-1|-
TGTGCCAGTAGTACTGACAAGTTCGAAGCTTTCTTT
CASSTDKFEAFF
>TRBV14|-|TRBJ2-1|TRBD2
TGTGCCAGCAGCCAAGAGCACGGGAGGAACTACAATGAGCAGTTCTTC
CASSQEHGRNYNEQFF
>TRBV5-1|-|TRBJ1-2|-
TGCGCCAGCAAGGGGGATCGGGATCTTAACTATGGCTACACCTTC
CASKGDRDLNYGYTF
>TRBV30|-|TRBJ2-4|TRBD2
TGTGCCTTTGGACTAGCGGGAGGTCGAGCCAAAAACATTCAGTACTTC
CAFGLAGGRAKNIQYF
>TRBV27|-|TRBJ2-7|TRBD2
TGTGCCAGCAGTACTTTGACTAGCGGACCACCCTACGAGCAGTACTTC
CASSTLTSGPPYEQYF
>TRBV6-5|once|TRBJ2-7|TRBD2
TGTGCCAGCTCTAGGGCGGGAGCGGTCGAGCAGTACTTC
CASSRAGAVEQYF
>TRBV6-4|-|TRBJ1-1|TRBD1
TGTGCCAGCCATGACGCGGGGCAGGGGGCCGGGTACACTGAAGCTTTCTTT
CASHDAGQGAGYTEAFF
>TRBV19|-|TRBJ1-1|TRBD1
TGTGCCAGTAGTATCCAGGGGGCTCAAGTGTACACTGAAGCTTTCTTT
CASSIQGAQVYTEAFF
>TRBV5-6|-|TRBJ2-1|TRBD2
TGTGCCAGTGTGCAAAGGACTAGCGGAACCCTGAGCTCCTACAATGAGCAGTTCTTC
CASVQRTSGTLSSYNEQFF
>TRBV11-2|few|TRBJ2-5|-
TGTGCCAGCAGCTTAGTCTGGTCGGAAGAGACCCAGTACTTC
CASSLVWSEETQYF
>TRBV24-1|few|TRBJ2-1|-
TGTGCCACCAGTGATTCGGGACTGGGACCGATATACAATGAGCAGTTCTTC
CATSDSGLGPIYNEQFF
>TRBV5-1|once|TRBJ2-5|TRBD1
TGCGCCAGCAGCCTCACAGGGGCCCAAGAGACCCAGTACTTC
CASSLTGAQETQYF
>TRBV9|-|TRBJ2-7|-
TGTGCCAGCAGCGAGACAGACGGCCCCTACGAGCAGTACTTC
CASSETDGPYEQYF
>TRBV6-5|once|TRBJ1-1|-
TGTGCCAGCAGTTACTCGGGGGCTAACACTGAAGCTTTCTTT
CASSYSGANTEAFF
>TRBV29-1|-|TRBJ2-7|TRBD2
TGCAGCGGCCGGACTAGCGGGAGGAACAACGAGCAGTACTTC
CSGRTSGRNNEQYF
>TRBV4-2|-|TRBJ2-2|-
TGTGCCAGCAGCCAAAATGGACAAACGAACACCGGGGAGCTGTTTTTT
CASSQNGQTNTGELFF
>TRBV6-4|-|TRBJ1-1|TRBD1
TGTGCCAGCAGTGATTGGACAGGGGCGAACACTGAAGCTTTCTTT
CASSDWTGANTEAFF